The present T cell receptor (beta chain) was sequenced within a study of technical replicates of blood from a handful of donors. Assay: immunoSEQ multiplex PCR; the TCRdb copy retains only in-frame clones and omits some. The sample carries over 60,000 clones, roughly 91% recorded once. Germline CDR1 reads SGHRS; CDR2 reads YFSETQ. The CDR3 has 16 amino acids. The junction had 13 bases not matched to a gene; V was cut back by 4 bases and J by 12 bases. The sequence was obtained from a human donor in good health. Some clones in this sample may be carry-over from other donors' samples. J is TRBJ2-3 and V is TRBV5-1; 14 bases are shared with TRBD2. Sequencing input: PBMCs. For the CDR3, the DNA is TGCGCCAGCAGCACGGGACTAGCGGGAGATAGTAGGCCTCAGTATTTT. It encodes CASSTGLAGDSRPQYF. The whole variable domain, remainder taken from reference TRBV5-1 and TRBJ2-3, is KAGVTQTPRYLIKTRGQQVTLSCSPISGHRSVSWYQQTPGQGLQFLFEYFSETQRNKGNFPGRFSGRQFSNSRSEMNVSTLELGDSALYLCASSTGLAGDSRPQYFGPGTRLTVL.